Reported below is one TCR beta chain. Its target antigen remains unknown. No qualities accompany the bases; no much larger clone lies one base away. The data derive from a study of cytomegalovirus exposure and HLA in healthy donors (dated by TCRdb to about 2017). General notes on the study: According to an earlier analysis of a few hundred of the donors, about 179 million T cells yielded some 120 million unique TCR beta sequences and about 300 Gb of sequence data. Approximately 310 gigabases of sequencing data and tens of millions of unique TCR sequences were included in an early release covering around 600 HLA-typed donors. Of the roughly 430 genotyped donors, over 65% fell in the genetic ancestry cluster associated with self-reported Caucasian donors. The aim of the study was to test whether cataloging public T cell receptors could identify signatures of past pathogen exposure. The study used immunosequencing to profile the T cell repertoires of approximately 690 subjects and linked those repertoires to cytomegalovirus serostatus. A separate validation cohort of roughly 130 different subjects was used in addition to the roughly 700-subject first cohort. To predict cytomegalovirus infection status, the study brought together high-throughput TCR immunosequencing, statistical association of individual TCRs with disease status, and machine learning. To study patterns of TCR occurrence, a later analysis re-analyzed previously published TCR beta repertoires from around 660 donors and added high-resolution HLA genotyping. The later analysis used no new phenotypic data to find candidate immune exposures, relying instead on TCR beta sequences and their occurrence across donors. In an earlier analysis of around 540 of the donors, high-throughput TCR beta sequencing was used to judge whether each TCR beta V gene segment behaved as functional or pseudogenic. Donor age, sex, ethnicity and CMV serostatus were compiled together with the repertoire data. Genome-wide SNP genotypes for about 60% of the roughly 700 donors were used in a later genetic analysis, which treated that subset as a discovery cohort. All discovery cohort repertoires had been generated on a single sequencing platform. Class I and class II HLA loci were covered by the typing at four-digit resolution. Typing coverage differed by locus: A, B, C, DRB1 and DQB1 were typed in roughly 620-640 donors, DQA1 in 500 to 550, DPA1 in around 600, and DPB1 in 450 to 480. Four to six DR-DQ haplotypes were handled as single units for association and clustering, since linkage in the cohort was strong. Among 398 genotyped donors of the cohort, an average of around 220,000 unique TCR beta nucleotide sequences was sequenced per donor, of which roughly 18% were non-productive. Study-wide findings and limitations: A later genetic analysis reported fewer N-insertions in productive TCRs among donors in an Asian-associated ancestry cluster than the approximately 700-donor mean. At a false discovery rate of 0.05, a later analysis linked 16,951 TCR beta sequences to specific HLA alleles. Strong co-occurrence of HLA alleles, especially DR and DQ, made assigning TCR associations to individual alleles difficult. It was suggested by the authors that the approach could potentially be generalized to other disease states and immunological phenotypes. Broadly in line with IMGT annotations, most TCR beta V segments showed up in productive rearrangements about 90% or about 30% of the time in an earlier analysis of under 700 of the donors. In the study, 150 to 200 TCR beta chains were listed as associated with cytomegalovirus. Approximately 16 rarely observed V segments, including chromosome 9 orphons, were excluded from the earlier analysis of some 590 of the donors because counts were too low. According to a later analysis, parvovirus B19, influenza, CMV and Epstein-Barr virus appeared linked to several top co-occurrence clusters. In a later analysis, most CMV-associated TCR beta chains were found to appear HLA-restricted, with HLA associations seemingly driven largely by CMV exposure. In both the original and validation cohorts, the classifier was reported to diagnose cytomegalovirus status with high specificity and sensitivity. In a later analysis, TCR association rates were found to vary across HLA loci, with the most associated TCRs seen for DRB1 alleles and the fewest for HLA-C alleles. Because some donors lacked HLA typing at each locus, the association tests relied only on the typed subset. Three of the identified cytomegalovirus-associated TCR beta chains were confirmed in vitro to be specific for cytomegalovirus antigens. A further reported finding was that TCR beta sequences accurately predicted the HLA-A and HLA-B alleles for most subjects in the first cohort. A cluster of highly shared sequence variants was judged likely to represent a technical artifact of the sequencing pipeline. Roughly uniform sequencing depth across donors was assumed in presence/absence analyses, although this assumption may not hold. Compared with equally common non-associated chains, HLA-associated TCR beta chains in a later analysis were more clonally expanded and had lower generation probabilities. Correlated functional status among segregating V segments might reflect linkage disequilibrium, but an unknown experimental factor could not be ruled out. The only immune exposure information available for the cohort was CMV serostatus. Because the 87-base-pair reads could not distinguish some IMGT-functional V segments, including TRBV6-2 and TRBV6-3, those segments were excluded. In a later genetic analysis, a missense DCLRE1C variant was associated with V-gene and J-gene trimming of TCR beta chains, and the association was replicated in an independent cohort. Most TCR sequences were seen in very few donors, while some public TCRs were found in many individuals. Only TCR beta chains were sequenced in this cohort, and the absence of alpha or paired-chain data limited detectable features.

The cohort consisted of hundreds of healthy bone marrow donors. At the time of sampling, all cohort members were nominally healthy, though unrecorded immune exposures were likely present. The donor tested CMV seropositive and was one of the 289 seropositive cohort members. A peripheral blood sample was collected from each donor, and TCR beta sequencing was performed on peripheral blood mononuclear cells. The Qiagen DNeasy Blood Extraction Kit was used to extract genomic DNA from the blood cell samples. The protocol used for the library was the immunoSEQ multiplex PCR assay. The multiplex PCR relied on a mix of 60 forward primers for TCR Vbeta segments and 13 reverse primers for TCR Jbeta segments. Amplification of the CDR3 region of rearranged TCR beta genes was performed with a multiplex PCR assay on genomic DNA. On the Illumina HiSeq System, the amplified TCR beta libraries were sequenced as 87-base-pair reads. In the authors' own workflow: A later analysis counted approximately 84 million unique TCR beta chains across the 666 repertoires, and some 11 million of these chains were shared by at least two donors. To remove PCR and sequencing errors, raw reads were error-corrected and collapsed into unique sequences using a nearest-neighbor algorithm that merged closely related sequences. CDR3 sequences were aligned to IMGT reference sequences to assign V, D and J gene segments. For a sequence to be retained, a match of at least six nucleotides to both a V gene segment and a J gene segment was required. A rearrangement was called productive if the CDR3 had no stop codons and remained in frame with V and J, and every other rearrangement was called non-productive. Following IMGT convention, CDR3 was defined as the stretch from the second conserved V-encoded cysteine up to the conserved J-encoded phenylalanine. In an earlier analysis of some 550 of the donors, sequences lacking an unambiguous match to a single V gene segment were excluded. In an earlier analysis of several hundred of the donors, V segments were called functional above 56.7% productive rearrangements and were called segregating when the between-donor standard deviation exceeded 5%. A statistical classification framework was built to diagnose cytomegalovirus status from the catalog of TCR beta chain sequences. V and J gene assignment, in a later analysis, came from comparing TCR nucleotide sequences with IMGT/GENE-DB human TR gene sequences. The TCRdist pipeline was used in a later analysis to assign CDR3 sequences and most-parsimonious VDJ recombination scenarios. In a later analysis, every TCR beta chain was defined by the combination of its CDR3 amino acid sequence and its V-gene family, and reads without a unique V-gene family were dropped. A later analysis removed 592 highly shared, low-generation-probability nucleotide sequences to deal with suspected cross-contamination and a sequencing artifact. A later analysis calculated a clonal expansion index for each public chain from normalized within-repertoire ranks of inferred template counts. Generation probabilities in a later analysis came from a VDJ recombination model fitted to out-of-frame rearrangements, and those results were checked against IGoR. In a later analysis, TCR-TCR, TCR-HLA and TCR-CMV co-occurrence was scored with hypergeometric tests, and a repertoire-size bias correction was applied to TCR pairs. In a later analysis, false discovery rates were estimated by permuting HLA or CMV assignments 20 times. In a later analysis, co-occurring TCRs were grouped using DBSCAN, and TCRdist sequence similarity was added for clustering within HLA-allele-positive subsets. Co-occurrence clustering excluded repertoires with fewer than 30,000 or more than 120,000 public chains, plus five with anomalous nucleotide sharing. The source is immuneACCESS, and TCRdb retained only in-frame sequences with V and J called. Part of the clones is not carried over; for the studies checked, unresolved V genes explain less than half of this, and the remainder is unexplained. For V, J and clone size, that table is used; D and trimming come from the DNA. The sample table shows 150,000 or so clones, and approximately 85% are seen once. Jointly, the top ten make up about 9.3% of the sample.

The germline V and J ends show losses of 1 base and 3 bases respectively, and no gene match explains 5 bases of the junction. The CDR3 goes from the cysteine to the phenylalanine over 16 residues. Here the CDR3 DNA is all that survives: 48 bases in frame from base 1. CDR1 SGHAT and CDR2 FQNNGV were looked up in the germline V gene. Sequencing was carried out using PBMCs. The source of this sequence is a man in his late teens or twenties in good health and CMV-seropositive. The rearrangement joined TRBV11-2 to TRBJ2-1; 8 bases in the middle match TRBD2. The CDR3: CASSLARGGFYNEQFF. The DNA sequence is TGTGCCAGCAGCTTAGCTCGCGGGGGGTTCTACAATGAGCAGTTCTTC.